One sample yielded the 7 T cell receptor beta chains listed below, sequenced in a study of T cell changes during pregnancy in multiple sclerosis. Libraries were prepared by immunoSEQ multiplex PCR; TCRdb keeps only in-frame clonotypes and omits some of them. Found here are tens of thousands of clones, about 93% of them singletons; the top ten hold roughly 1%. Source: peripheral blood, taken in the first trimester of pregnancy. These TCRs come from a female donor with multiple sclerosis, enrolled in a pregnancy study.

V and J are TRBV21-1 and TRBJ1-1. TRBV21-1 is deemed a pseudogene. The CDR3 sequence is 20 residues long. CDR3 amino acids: CASSKGRGWCVTPMNTEAFF. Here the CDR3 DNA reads TGTGCCAGCAGCAAAGGTAGAGGGTGGTGCGTCACACCTATGAACACTGAAGCTTTCTTT.

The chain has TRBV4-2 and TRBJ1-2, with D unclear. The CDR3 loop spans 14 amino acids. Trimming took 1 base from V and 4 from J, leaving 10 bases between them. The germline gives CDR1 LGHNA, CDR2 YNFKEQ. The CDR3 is CASSQGWPVYGYTF. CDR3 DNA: TGTGCCAGCAGCCAAGGTTGGCCAGTCTATGGCTACACCTTC.

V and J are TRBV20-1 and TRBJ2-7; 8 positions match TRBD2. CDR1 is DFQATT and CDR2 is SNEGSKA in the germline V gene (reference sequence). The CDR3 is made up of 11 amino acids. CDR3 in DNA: TGCAGGATAGCGGGACTGGGCGAGCAGTACTTC. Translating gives CRIAGLGEQYF.

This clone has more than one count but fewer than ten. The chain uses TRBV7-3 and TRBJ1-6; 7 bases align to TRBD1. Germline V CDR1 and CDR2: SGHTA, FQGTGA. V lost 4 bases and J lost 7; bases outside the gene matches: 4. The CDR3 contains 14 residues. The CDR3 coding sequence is TGTGCCAGCAGCTCGGGACAGATAAATTCACCCCTCCACTTT. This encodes CASSSGQINSPLHF.

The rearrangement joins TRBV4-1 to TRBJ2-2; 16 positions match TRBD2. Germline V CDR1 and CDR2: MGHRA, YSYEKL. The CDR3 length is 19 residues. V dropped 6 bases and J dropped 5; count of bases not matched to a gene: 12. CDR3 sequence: CASSLAGTSGRARTGELFF. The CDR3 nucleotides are TGCGCCAGCAGTCTGGCCGGGACTAGCGGGAGGGCAAGGACCGGGGAGCTGTTTTTT.

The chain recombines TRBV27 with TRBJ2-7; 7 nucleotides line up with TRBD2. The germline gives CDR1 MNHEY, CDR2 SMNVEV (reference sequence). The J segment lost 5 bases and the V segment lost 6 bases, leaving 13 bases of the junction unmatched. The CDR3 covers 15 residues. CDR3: CASSPTSLGAHEQYF. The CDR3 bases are TGTGCCAGCAGCCCGACTAGCCTGGGAGCGCACGAGCAGTACTTC.

CDR3 amino acids: CASSEGTGGSQPQHF. CDR3 nucleotide sequence: TGTGCCAGCAGTGAAGGGACAGGGGGCAGTCAGCCCCAGCATTTT. The V call is TRBV6-1, the J call TRBJ1-5, with 11 positions matching TRBD1. The CDR3 is 15 residues long. V gave up 1 base and J gave up 6 bases; unmatched junction bases: 2. CDR1 and CDR2 (germline): MNHNS, SASEGT.